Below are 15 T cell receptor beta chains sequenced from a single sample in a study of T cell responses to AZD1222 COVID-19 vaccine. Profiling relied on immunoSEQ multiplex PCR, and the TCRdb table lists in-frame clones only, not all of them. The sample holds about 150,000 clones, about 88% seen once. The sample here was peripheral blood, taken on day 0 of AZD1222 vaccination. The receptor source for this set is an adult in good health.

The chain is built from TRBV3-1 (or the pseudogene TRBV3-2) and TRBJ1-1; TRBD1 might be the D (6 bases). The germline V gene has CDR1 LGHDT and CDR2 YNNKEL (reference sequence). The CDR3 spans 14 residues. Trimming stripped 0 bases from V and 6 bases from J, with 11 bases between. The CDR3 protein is CASSQEWGQSEAFF. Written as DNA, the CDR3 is TGTGCCAGCAGCCAAGAATGGGGGCAGTCTGAAGCTTTCTTT.

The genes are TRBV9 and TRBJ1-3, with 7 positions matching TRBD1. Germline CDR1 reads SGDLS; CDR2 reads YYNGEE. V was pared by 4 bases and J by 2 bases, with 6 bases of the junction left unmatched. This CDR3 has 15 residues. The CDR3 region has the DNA TGTGCCAGCAGCACAACAGGGGCCGCTGGAAACACCATATATTTT. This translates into CASSTTGAAGNTIYF. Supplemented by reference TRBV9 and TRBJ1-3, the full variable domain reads DSGVTQTPKHLITATGQRVTLRCSPRSGDLSVYWYQQSLDQGLQFLIQYYNGEERAKGNILERFSAQQFPDLHSELNLSSLELGDSALYFCASSTTGAAGNTIYFGEGSWLTVV.

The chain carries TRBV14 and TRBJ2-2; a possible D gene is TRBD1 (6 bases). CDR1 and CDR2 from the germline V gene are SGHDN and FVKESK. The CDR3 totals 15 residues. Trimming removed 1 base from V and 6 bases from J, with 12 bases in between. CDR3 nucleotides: TGTGCCAGCAGCCAAGGACAGGCGAGGGCCGGGGAGCTGTTTTTT. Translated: CASSQGQARAGELFF.

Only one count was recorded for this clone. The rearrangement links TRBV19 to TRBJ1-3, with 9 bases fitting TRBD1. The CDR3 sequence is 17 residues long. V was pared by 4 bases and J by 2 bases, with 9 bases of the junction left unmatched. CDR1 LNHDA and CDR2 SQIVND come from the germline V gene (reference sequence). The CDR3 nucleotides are TGTGCCAGTAGTACGTCCGGGACAGGGAAAGCTGGAAACACCATATATTTT. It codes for CASSTSGTGKAGNTIYF.

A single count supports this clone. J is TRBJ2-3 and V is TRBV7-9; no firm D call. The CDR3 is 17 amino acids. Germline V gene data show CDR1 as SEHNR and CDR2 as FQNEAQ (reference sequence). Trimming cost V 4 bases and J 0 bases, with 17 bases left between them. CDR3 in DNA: TGTGCCAGCAGCTCCATCAGGCAGCCCCTTAGCACAGATACGCAGTATTTT. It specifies CASSSIRQPLSTDTQYF.

CDR3 in amino acids: CASRDGPGGYTF. The CDR3 nucleotides read TGTGCCAGCAGAGACGGTCCGGGCGGCTACACCTTC. The V and J genes are TRBV6-5 and TRBJ1-2; D gene uncertain. The CDR3 totals 12 residues. Trimming pared 6 bases from V and 8 bases from J, leaving 13 bases between. Germline assignment: CDR1 MNHEY and CDR2 SVGAGI.

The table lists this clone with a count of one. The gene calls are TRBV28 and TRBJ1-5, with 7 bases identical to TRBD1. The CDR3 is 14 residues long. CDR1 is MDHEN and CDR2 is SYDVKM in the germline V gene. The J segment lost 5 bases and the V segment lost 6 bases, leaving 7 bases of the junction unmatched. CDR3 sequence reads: CASSAGTEYQPQHF. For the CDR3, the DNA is TGTGCCAGCAGCGCCGGGACAGAGTATCAGCCCCAGCATTTT.

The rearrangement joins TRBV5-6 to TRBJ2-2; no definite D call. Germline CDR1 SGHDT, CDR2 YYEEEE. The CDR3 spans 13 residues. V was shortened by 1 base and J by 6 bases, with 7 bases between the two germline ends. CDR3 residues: CASSLWVPGELFF. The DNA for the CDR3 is TGTGCCAGCAGCTTGTGGGTCCCCGGGGAGCTGTTTTTT.

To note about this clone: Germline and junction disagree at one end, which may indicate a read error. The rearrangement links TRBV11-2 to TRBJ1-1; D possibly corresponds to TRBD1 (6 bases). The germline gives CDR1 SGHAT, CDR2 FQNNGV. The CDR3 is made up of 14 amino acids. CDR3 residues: CASSLEGGRTEAFF. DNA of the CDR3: TGTGCCAGCAGCCTAGAGGGGGGCAGGACTGAAGCTTTCTTT. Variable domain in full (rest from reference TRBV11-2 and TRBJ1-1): EAGVAQSPRYKIIEKRQSVAFWCNPISGHATLYWYQQILGQGPKLLIQFQNNGVVDDSQLPKDRFSAERLKGVDSTLKIQPAKLEDSAVYLCASSLEGGRTEAFFGQGTRLTVV.

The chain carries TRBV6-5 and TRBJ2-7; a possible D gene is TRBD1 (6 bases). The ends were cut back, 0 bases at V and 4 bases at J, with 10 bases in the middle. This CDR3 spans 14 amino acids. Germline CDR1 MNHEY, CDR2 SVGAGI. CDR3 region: CASSYSGGRYEQYF. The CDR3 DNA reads TGTGCCAGCAGTTACTCAGGGGGTCGGTACGAGCAGTACTTC.

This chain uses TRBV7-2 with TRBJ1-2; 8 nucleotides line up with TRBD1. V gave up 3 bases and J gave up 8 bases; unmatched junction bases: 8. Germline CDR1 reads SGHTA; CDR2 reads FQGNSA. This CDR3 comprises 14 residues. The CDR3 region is CASSLGQARQGYTF. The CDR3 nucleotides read TGTGCCAGCAGCTTGGGACAGGCCCGCCAAGGCTACACCTTC.

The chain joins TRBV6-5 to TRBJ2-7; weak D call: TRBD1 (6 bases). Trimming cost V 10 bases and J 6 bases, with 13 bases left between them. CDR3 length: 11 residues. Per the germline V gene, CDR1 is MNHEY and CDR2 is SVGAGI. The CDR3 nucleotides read TGTGCCACCCAAACAGGGACCGAGCAGTACTTC. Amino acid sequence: CATQTGTEQYF.

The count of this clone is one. CDR3 residues: CASTLRGRENYEQYF. CDR3 coding DNA: TGTGCCAGCACCCTCCGTGGCAGGGAGAACTACGAGCAGTACTTC. The chain combines TRBV5-6 with TRBJ2-7; possibly TRBD1 or TRBD2 for D (5 bases each). Germline loops: CDR1 SGHDT, CDR2 YYEEEE. The ends were cut back, 6 bases at V and 3 bases at J, with 19 bases in the middle. The CDR3 extends over 15 amino acids.

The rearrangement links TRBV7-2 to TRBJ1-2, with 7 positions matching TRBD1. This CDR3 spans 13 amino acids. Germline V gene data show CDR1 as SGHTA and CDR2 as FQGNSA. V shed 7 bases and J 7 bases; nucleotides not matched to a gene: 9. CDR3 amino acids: CASIFPGGGGYTF. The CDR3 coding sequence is TGTGCCAGCATCTTCCCAGGGGGAGGTGGCTACACCTTC.

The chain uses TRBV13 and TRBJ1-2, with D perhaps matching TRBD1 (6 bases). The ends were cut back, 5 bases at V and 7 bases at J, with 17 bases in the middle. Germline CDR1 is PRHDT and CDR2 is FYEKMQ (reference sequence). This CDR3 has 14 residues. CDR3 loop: CASSRDVDRGGYTF. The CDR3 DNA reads TGTGCCAGCAGCCGGGACGTGGACAGAGGTGGCTACACCTTC.